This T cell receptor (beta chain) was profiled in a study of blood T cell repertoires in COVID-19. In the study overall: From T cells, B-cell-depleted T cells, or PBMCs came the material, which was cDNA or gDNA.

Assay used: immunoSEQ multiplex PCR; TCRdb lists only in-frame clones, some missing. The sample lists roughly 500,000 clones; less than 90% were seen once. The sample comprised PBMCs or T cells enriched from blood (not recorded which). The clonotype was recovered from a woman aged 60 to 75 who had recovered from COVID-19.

CDR3 DNA: TGCGCCAGCAGCCATACAGGCCGGGGGTACACTGAAGCTTTCTTT. Translating gives CASSHTGRGYTEAFF. The chain joins TRBV4-1 to TRBJ1-1, with D possibly being TRBD1 (5 bases). CDR3 length equals 15 residues. Germline loops: CDR1 MGHRA, CDR2 YSYEKL. V was shortened by 3 bases and J by 3 bases, with 14 bases between the two germline ends.